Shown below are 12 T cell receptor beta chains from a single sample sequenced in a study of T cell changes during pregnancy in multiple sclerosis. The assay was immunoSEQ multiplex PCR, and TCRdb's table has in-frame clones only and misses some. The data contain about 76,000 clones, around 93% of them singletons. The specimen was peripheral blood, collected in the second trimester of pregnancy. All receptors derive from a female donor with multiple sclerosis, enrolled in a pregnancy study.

The CDR3 DNA reads as TGTGCCAGCAGCCATGGACTAGCGCAAGAGACCCAGTACTTC. Encoded protein: CASSHGLAQETQYF. The chain is built from TRBV4-2 and TRBJ2-5; the match to TRBD2 covers 9 bases. The CDR3 runs 14 residues. Germline CDR1 and CDR2: LGHNA and YNFKEQ. J lost 2 bases, V lost 3 bases, and 1 base had no gene match.

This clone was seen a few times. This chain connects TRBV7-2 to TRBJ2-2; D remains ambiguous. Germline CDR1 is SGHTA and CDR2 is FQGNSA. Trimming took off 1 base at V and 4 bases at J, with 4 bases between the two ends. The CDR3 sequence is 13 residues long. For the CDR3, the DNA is TGTGCCAGCAGCTTAGGGCCCACCGGGGAGCTGTTTTTT. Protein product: CASSLGPTGELFF.

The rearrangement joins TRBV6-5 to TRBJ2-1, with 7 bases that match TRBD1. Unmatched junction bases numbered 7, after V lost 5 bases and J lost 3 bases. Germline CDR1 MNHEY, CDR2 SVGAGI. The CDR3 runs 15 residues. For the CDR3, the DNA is TGTGCCAGCAGTCCCCGACAGGGAGACTACAATGAGCAGTTCTTC. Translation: CASSPRQGDYNEQFF.

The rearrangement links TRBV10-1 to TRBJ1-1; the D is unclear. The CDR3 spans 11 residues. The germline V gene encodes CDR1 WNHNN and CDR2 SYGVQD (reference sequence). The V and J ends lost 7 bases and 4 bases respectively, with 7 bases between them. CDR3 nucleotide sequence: TGCGCCAGCACCCGGGGCACTGAAGCTTTCTTT. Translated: CASTRGTEAFF.

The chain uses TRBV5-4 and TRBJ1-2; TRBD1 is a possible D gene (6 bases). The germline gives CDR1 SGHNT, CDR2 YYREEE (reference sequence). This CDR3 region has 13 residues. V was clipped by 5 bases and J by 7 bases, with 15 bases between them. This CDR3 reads CASSLTGMRGYTF. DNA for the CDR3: TGTGCCAGCAGTCTCACAGGGATGCGTGGCTACACCTTC.

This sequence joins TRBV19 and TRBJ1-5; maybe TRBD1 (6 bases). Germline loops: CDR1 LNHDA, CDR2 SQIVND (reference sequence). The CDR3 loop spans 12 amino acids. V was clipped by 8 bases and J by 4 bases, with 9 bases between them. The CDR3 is CASGQRNQPQHF. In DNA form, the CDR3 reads TGTGCCAGTGGACAGAGAAATCAGCCCCAGCATTTT.

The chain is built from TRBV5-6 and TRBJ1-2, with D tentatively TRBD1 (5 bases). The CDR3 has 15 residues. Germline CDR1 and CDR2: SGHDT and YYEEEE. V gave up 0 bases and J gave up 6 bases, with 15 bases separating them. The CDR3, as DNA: TGTGCCAGCAGCTTGGGAGTCGGGCAGGGCAATGGCTACACCTTC. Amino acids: CASSLGVGQGNGYTF.

The CDR3 DNA sequence: TGTGCCAGCAGCCACGGAGGGGTAACTAATGAAAAACTGTTTTTT. As protein: CASSHGGVTNEKLFF. The J gene is TRBJ1-4, the V gene TRBV13; TRBD1 is a possible D gene (5 bases). The CDR3 contains 15 residues. V lost 5 bases and J lost 1, with 11 bases in between. CDR1 is PRHDT and CDR2 is FYEKMQ in the germline V gene (reference sequence).

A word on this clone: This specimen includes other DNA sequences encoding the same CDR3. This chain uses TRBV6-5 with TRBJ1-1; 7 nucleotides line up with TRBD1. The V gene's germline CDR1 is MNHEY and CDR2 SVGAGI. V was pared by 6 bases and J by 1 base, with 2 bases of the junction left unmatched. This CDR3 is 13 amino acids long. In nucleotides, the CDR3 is TGTGCCAGCAGCCAGGGGGGGAACACTGAAGCTTTCTTT. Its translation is CASSQGGNTEAFF.

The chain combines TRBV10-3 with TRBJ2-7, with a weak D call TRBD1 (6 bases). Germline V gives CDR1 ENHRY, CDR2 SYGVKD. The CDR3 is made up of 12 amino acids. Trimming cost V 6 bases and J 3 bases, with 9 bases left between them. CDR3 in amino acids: CAISRQVYEQYF. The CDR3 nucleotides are TGTGCCATCAGCCGACAGGTCTACGAGCAGTACTTC.

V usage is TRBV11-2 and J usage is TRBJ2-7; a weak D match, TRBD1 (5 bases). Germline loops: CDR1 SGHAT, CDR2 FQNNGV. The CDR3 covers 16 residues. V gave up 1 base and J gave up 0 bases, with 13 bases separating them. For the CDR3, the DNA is TGTGCCAGCAGCTTAGGTGGGGCGACCTTCTCCTACGAGCAGTACTTC. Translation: CASSLGGATFSYEQYF.

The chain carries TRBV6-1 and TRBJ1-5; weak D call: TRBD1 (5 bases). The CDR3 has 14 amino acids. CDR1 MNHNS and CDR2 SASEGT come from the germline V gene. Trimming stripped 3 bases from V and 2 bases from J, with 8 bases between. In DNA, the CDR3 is TGTGCCAGCAGTGATCAGGGTGGCAATCAGCCCCAGCATTTT. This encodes CASSDQGGNQPQHF.